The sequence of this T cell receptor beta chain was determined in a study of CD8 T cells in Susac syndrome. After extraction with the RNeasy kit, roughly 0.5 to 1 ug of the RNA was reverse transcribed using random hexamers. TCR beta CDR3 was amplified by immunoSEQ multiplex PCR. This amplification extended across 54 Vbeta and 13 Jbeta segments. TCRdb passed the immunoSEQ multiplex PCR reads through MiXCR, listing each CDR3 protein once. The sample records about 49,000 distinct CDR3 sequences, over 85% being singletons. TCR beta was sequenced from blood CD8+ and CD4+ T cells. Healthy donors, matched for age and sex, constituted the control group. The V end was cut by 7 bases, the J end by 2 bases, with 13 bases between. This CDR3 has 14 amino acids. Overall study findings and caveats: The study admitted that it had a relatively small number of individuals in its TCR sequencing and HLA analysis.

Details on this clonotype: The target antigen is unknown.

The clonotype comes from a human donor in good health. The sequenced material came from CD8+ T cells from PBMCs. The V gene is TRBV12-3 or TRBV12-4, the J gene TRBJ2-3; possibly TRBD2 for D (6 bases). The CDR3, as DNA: TGTGCCAGCATCCCGGGACTTATCACAGATACGCAGTATTTT. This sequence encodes CASIPGLITDTQYF.